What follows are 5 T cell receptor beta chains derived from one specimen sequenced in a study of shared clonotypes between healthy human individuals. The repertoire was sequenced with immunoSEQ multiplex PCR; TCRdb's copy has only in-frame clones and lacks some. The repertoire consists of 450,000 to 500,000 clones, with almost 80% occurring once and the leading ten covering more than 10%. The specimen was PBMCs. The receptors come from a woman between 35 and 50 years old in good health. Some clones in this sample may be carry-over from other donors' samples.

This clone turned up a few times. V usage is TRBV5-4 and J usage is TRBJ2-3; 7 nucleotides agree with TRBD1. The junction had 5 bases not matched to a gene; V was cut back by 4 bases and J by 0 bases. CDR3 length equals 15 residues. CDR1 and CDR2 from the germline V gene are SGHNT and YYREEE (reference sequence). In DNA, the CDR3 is TGTGCCAGCAGCCGTGGGACAGCAAGCACAGATACGCAGTATTTT. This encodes CASSRGTASTDTQYF.

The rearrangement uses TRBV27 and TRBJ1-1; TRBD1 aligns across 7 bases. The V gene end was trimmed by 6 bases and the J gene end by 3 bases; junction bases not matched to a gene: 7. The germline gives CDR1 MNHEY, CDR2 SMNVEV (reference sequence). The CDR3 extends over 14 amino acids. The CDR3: CASSRQGPDTEAFF. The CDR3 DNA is TGTGCCAGCAGCCGACAGGGTCCGGACACTGAAGCTTTCTTT.

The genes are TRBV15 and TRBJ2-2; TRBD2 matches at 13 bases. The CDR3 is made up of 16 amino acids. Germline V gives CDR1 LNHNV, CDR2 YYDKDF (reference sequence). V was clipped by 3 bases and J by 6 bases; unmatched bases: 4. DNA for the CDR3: TGTGCCACCAGCAGGAGACTAGCGGGAGGCCCCGGGGAGCTGTTTTTT. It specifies CATSRRLAGGPGELFF.

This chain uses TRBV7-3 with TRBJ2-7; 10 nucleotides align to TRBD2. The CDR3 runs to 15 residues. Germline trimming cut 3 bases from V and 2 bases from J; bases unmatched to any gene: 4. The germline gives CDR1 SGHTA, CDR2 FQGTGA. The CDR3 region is CASSFSSGGTYEQYF. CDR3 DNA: TGTGCCAGCAGCTTCTCTAGCGGGGGAACCTACGAGCAGTACTTC.

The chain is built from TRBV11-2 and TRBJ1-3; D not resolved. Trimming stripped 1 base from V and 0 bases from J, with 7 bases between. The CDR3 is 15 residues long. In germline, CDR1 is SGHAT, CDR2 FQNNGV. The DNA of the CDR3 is TGTGCCAGCAGCTTAGTCACAAACTCTGGAAACACCATATATTTT. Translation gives CASSLVTNSGNTIYF.